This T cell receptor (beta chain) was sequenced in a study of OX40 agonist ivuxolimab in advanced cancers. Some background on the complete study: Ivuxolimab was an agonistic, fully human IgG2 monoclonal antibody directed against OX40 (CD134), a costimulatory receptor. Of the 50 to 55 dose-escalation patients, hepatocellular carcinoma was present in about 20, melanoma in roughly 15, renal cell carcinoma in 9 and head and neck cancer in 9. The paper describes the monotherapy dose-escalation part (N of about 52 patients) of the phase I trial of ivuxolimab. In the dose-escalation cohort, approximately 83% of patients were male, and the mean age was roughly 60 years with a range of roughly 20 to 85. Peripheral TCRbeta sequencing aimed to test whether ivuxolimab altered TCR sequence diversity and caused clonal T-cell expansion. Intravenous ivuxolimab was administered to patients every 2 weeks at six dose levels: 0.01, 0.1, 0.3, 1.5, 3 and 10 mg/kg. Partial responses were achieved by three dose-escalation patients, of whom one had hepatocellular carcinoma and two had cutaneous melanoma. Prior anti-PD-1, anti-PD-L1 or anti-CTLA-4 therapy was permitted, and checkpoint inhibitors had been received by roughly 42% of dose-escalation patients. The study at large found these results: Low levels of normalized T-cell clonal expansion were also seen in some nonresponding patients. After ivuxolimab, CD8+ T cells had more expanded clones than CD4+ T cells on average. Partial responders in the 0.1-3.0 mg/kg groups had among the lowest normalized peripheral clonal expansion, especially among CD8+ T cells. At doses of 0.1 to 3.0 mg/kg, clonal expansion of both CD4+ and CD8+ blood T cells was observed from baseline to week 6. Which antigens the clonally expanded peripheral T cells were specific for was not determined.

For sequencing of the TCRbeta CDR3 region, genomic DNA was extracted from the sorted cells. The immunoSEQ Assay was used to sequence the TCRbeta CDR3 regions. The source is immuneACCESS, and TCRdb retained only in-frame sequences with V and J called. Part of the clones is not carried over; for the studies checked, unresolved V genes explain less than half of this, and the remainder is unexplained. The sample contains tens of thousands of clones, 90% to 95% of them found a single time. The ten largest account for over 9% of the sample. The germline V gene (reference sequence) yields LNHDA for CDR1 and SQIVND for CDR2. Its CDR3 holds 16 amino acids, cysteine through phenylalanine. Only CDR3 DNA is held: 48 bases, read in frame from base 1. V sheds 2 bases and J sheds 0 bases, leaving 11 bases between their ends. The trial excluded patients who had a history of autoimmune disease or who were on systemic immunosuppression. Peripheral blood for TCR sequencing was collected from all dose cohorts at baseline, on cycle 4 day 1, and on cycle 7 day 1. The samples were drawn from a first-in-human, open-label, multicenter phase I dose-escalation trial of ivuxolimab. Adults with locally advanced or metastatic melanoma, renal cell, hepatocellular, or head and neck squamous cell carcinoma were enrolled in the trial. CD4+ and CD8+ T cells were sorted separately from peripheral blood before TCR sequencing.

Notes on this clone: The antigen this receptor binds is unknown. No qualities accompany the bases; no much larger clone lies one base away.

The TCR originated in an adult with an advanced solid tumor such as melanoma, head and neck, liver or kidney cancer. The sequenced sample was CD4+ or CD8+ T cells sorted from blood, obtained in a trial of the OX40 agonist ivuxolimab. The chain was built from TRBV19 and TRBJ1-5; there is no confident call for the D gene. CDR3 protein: CASSISPLYSNQPQHF. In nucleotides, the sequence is TGTGCCAGTAGTATAAGTCCACTTTATAGCAATCAGCCCCAGCATTTT.